This T cell receptor (delta chain) was observed in a study of delta chains in infants with herpesvirus infections. Whole-study results and caveats: Among Vdelta1 cells, the public clonotype apparently waned within roughly 9 weeks. Uninfected infants and those infected after 120 days lacked the public clonotype.

TCR cDNA was made from PBMC RNA with gamma- and delta-chain-specific primers. TCRdb redid the clone calls on the RT-PCR reads with CATT. Of roughly 530 delta-chain clones in the sample, 45% to 60% were seen once. CDR3 length equals 17 residues. The germline V gene encodes CDR1 GEAIGNYY and CDR2 EKD. V lost 3 bases to trimming and J lost 0 bases; unmatched junction nucleotides: 10. This clone qualifies as large. Its cognate antigen is unknown. This sample comprised peripheral blood, obtained at time point 3 of longitudinal follow-up. The receptor comes from a human donor who was a Ugandan infant, either HIV-exposed or HIV-unexposed (not recorded which). This chain links TRDV2 with TRDJ1; TRDD3 matches at 9 bases. The CDR3 spells CACDWGTGGRDTDKLIF. DNA for the CDR3: TGTGCCTGTGACTGGGGGACTGGGGGACGGGACACCGATAAACTCATCTTT.